Following are 11 T cell receptor beta chains from one sample sequenced in a study of control samples from healthy donors and cancer patients. Libraries were prepared by immunoSEQ multiplex PCR; TCRdb keeps only in-frame clonotypes and omits some of them. The sample lists around 94,000 clones; around 87% were seen once. The sequencing input was blood. These receptors came from a woman aged 50 to 60 in good health.

The gene calls are TRBV11-1 and TRBJ1-1; 8 nucleotides line up with TRBD1. J gave up 5 bases and V 4 bases, and 3 bases lay outside the gene matches. Germline V gene data show CDR1 as SGHAT and CDR2 as FQDESV (reference sequence). The CDR3 is made up of 13 amino acids. The CDR3 nucleotides read TGTGCCAGCAGCTACAGGGGGAGGACTGAAGCTTTCTTT. It encodes CASSYRGRTEAFF.

The chain uses TRBV7-2 and TRBJ2-3, with 7 bases that match TRBD2. The J segment lost 6 bases and the V segment lost 5 bases, leaving 14 bases of the junction unmatched. Germline V CDR1 and CDR2: SGHTA, FQGNSA. This CDR3 is 16 amino acids long. The CDR3 DNA follows: TGTGCCAGCAGCAGAGCCTCCCGGGGGGTTATGGATACGCAGTATTTT. Amino acids: CASSRASRGVMDTQYF.

This clone was seen only a few times. The gene calls are TRBV7-2 and TRBJ1-1; TRBD1 might be the D (5 bases). Trimming shortened V by 1 base and J by 1 base, and 10 bases separated the two germline ends. CDR1 and CDR2 from the germline V gene are SGHTA and FQGNSA. The CDR3 runs 15 residues. CDR3 loop: CASSLVGAANTEAFF. The CDR3 DNA sequence: TGTGCCAGCAGCTTAGTAGGGGCCGCGAACACTGAAGCTTTCTTT.

The table lists this clone with a few counts. This rearrangement joins TRBV25-1 to TRBJ2-7, with TRBD1 identical over 7 bases. Looked up from germline, CDR1 is MGHDK and CDR2 is SYGVNS. The V gene end was trimmed by 5 bases and the J gene end by 5 bases; junction bases not matched to a gene: 6. This CDR3 is built from 13 residues. CDR3 DNA sequence: TGTGCCAGCAGTTTGACAGGGTCGCACGAGCAGTACTTC. Its protein is CASSLTGSHEQYF.

The chain is built from TRBV5-1 and TRBJ2-3; tentatively, D is TRBD1 (6 bases). V lost 5 bases, J lost 0 bases, and 19 bases lay in between. The CDR3 sequence is 17 residues long. Per germline, CDR1 SGHRS and CDR2 YFSETQ. CDR3 coding DNA: TGCGCCAGCAGTCGGGCACCGGGACAAACTAGCACAGATACGCAGTATTTT. Its protein is CASSRAPGQTSTDTQYF.

The chain combines TRBV18 with TRBJ1-2, with 7 bases matching TRBD1. CDR3 length equals 13 residues. V lost 1 base to trimming and J lost 6 bases; unmatched junction nucleotides: 2. Germline V lookup: CDR1 KGHSH, CDR2 LQKENI. The CDR3 coding sequence is TGTGCCAGCTCACCACAAACAGGGGATGGCTACACCTTC. Its translation: CASSPQTGDGYTF.

This rearrangement joins TRBV5-6 to TRBJ1-4, with unresolved D. Trimming removed 1 base from V and 5 bases from J, with 9 bases in between. Germline V gene sequence: CDR1 SGHDT, CDR2 YYEEEE. The CDR3 consists of 14 residues. CDR3 nucleotides: TGTGCCAGCAGCTTGTGGCAGTGGAATGAAAAACTGTTTTTT. Protein sequence: CASSLWQWNEKLFF. The full variable domain, in which reference TRBV5-6 and TRBJ1-4 provide the parts outside the CDR3, is DAGVTQSPTHLIKTRGQQVTLRCSPKSGHDTVSWYQQALGQGPQFIFQYYEEEERQRGNFPDRFSGHQFPNYSSELNVNALLLGDSALYLCASSLWQWNEKLFFGSGTQLSVL.

The chain carries TRBV6-5 and TRBJ1-1; D possibly corresponds to TRBD1 (5 bases). Germline loops: CDR1 MNHEY, CDR2 SVGAGI. The ends were cut back, 6 bases at V and 2 bases at J, with 16 bases in the middle. The CDR3 sequence is 15 residues long. DNA for the CDR3: TGTGCCAGCAGCTCCCCTCAGGGACCCAACACTGAAGCTTTCTTT. This sequence encodes CASSSPQGPNTEAFF.

This rearrangement joins TRBV7-9 to TRBJ2-5; D gene uncertain. Trimming left V 0 bases short and J 3 bases short, with 5 bases between. CDR3 length equals 13 residues. Germline V CDR1 and CDR2: SEHNR, FQNEAQ (reference sequence). CDR3 bases: TGTGCCAGCAGCTTAGCGACAAAAGAGACCCAGTACTTC. Amino acid sequence: CASSLATKETQYF.

V is TRBV18 and J is TRBJ2-3; D perhaps matches TRBD2 (5 bases). This CDR3 is built from 15 residues. Germline values: CDR1 KGHSH, CDR2 LQKENI. V was trimmed by 3 bases and J by 4 bases, leaving 14 bases between them. The CDR3 sequence is CASSPAGSHADTQYF. For the CDR3, the DNA is TGTGCCAGCTCACCGGCGGGTTCCCACGCAGATACGCAGTATTTT.

The V and J genes are TRBV5-1 and TRBJ1-2; TRBD1 matches 10 bases. Germline CDR1 is SGHRS and CDR2 is YFSETQ. The CDR3 spans 16 residues. J gave up 2 bases and V 3 bases, and 7 bases lay outside the gene matches. CDR3 bases: TGCGCCAGCAGCTCCGGGAGGGACAGGGGCAACTATGGCTACACCTTC. Residues: CASSSGRDRGNYGYTF.